This TCR beta chain emerged from a study of cytomegalovirus exposure and HLA in healthy donors. The germline V gene encodes CDR1 SGHRS and CDR2 YFSETQ. This CDR3 has 14 residues. Trimming left V 2 bases short and J 6 bases short, with 13 bases between. Here immunoSEQ multiplex PCR was the method, and the copy in TCRdb shows in-frame clones only, minus some. The sample consists of roughly 240,000 clones, approximately 90% of them appearing once. The chain employs TRBV5-1 and TRBJ2-3; TRBD1 is a possible D gene (6 bases). The sample consisted of PBMCs. This TCR came from a young man in good health and CMV-seronegative. CDR3 residues: CASSFRTDTDTQYF. In DNA, the CDR3 is TGCGCCAGCAGCTTCCGGACAGACACCGATACGCAGTATTTT.